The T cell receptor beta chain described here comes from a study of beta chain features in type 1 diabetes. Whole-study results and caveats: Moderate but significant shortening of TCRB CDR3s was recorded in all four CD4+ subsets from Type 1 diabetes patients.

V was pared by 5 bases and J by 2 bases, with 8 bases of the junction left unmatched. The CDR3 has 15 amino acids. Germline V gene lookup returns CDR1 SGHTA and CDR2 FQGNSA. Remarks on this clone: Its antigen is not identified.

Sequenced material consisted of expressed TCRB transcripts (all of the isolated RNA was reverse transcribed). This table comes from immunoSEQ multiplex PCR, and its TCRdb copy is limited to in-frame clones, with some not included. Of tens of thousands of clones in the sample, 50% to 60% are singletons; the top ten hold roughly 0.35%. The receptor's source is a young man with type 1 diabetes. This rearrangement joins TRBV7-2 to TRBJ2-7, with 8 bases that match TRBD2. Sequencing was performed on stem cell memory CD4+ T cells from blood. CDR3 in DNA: TGTGCCAGCAGCCCGAAACTAGCGGATACCTACGAGCAGTACTTC. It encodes CASSPKLADTYEQYF.